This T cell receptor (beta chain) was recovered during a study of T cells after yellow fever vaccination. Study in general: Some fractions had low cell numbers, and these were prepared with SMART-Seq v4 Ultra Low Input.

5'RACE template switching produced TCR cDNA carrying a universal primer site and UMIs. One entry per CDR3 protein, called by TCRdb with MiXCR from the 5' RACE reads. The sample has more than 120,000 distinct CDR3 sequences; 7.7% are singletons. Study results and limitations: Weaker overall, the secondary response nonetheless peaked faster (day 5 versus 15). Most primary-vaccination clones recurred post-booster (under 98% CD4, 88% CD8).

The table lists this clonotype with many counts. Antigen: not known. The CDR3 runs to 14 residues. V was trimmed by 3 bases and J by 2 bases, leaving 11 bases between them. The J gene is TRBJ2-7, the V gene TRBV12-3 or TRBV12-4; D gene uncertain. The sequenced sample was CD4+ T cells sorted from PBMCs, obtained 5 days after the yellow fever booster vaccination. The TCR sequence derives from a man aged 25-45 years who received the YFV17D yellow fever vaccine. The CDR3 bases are TGTGCCAGCAGTTTTGGGGTCAAAACCTACGAGCAGTACTTC. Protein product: CASSFGVKTYEQYF.